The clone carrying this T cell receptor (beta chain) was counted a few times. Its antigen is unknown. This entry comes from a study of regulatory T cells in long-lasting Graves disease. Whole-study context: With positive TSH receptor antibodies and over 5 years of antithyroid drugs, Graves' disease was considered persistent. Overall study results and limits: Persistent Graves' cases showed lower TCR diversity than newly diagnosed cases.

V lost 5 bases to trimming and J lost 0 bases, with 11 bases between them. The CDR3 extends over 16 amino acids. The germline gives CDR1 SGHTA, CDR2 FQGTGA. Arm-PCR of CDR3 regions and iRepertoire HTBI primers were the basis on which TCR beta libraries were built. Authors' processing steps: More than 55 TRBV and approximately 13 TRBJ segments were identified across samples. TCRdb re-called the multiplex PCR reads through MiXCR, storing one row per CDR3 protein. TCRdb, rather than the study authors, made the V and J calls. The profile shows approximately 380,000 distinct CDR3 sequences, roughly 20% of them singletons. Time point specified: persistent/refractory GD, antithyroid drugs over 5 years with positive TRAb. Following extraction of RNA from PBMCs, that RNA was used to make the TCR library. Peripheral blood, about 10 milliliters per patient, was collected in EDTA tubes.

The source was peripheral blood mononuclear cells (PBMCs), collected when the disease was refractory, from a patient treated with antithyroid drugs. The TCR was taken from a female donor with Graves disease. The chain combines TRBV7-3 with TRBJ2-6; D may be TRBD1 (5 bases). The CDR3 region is CASSPRAFSGANVLTF. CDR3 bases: TGTGCCAGCAGCCCCAGGGCCTTCTCTGGGGCCAACGTCCTGACTTTC. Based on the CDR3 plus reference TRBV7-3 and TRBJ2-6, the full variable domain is GAGVSQTPSNKVTEKGKYVELRCDPISGHTALYWYRQSLGQGPEFLIYFQGTGAADDSGLPNDRFFAVRPEGSVSTLKIQRTERGDSAVYLCASSPRAFSGANVLTFGAGSRLTVL.